This T cell receptor beta chain was identified in a study of shared clonotypes between healthy human individuals. Study outcomes and limitations: Clonotypes that were shared across a handful of donors made up 4.5% to 5% of naive CD4 clonotypes.

As concerns this clone: Its antigen remains unknown. This same CDR3 is encoded by further DNA sequences in the sample.

The CDR3 spans 14 residues. CDR1 and CDR2 (germline): SGHTA, FQGNSA. V gave up 0 bases and J gave up 0 bases, with 6 bases separating them. Naive CD8 cells lacked CD45RO and underwent positive selection for CCR7, leaving out terminally differentiated effector memory CD45RA+ cells. At deep level, the assay was performed. The data were produced by immunoSEQ multiplex PCR, yet TCRdb's version contains in-frame clones alone and is incomplete. The table lists about 680,000 clones, about 91% of them singletons. Sequencing input: naive CD8+ T cells sorted from blood. The source is a man aged 25 to 40 in good health. The genes are TRBV7-2 and TRBJ2-7; D may be TRBD2 (5 bases). In nucleotides, the CDR3 is TGTGCCAGCAGCTTAGCAGGACTCTCCTACGAGCAGTACTTC. Amino acids: CASSLAGLSYEQYF.